This entry lists 31 T cell receptor beta chains sequenced from one sample in a study of OX40 agonist ivuxolimab in advanced cancers. Method: immunoSEQ multiplex PCR; TCRdb's copy keeps in-frame clones and lacks some. Of under 20,000 clones detected, roughly 71% appear once; the ten largest clones hold roughly 20%. This specimen consisted of CD4+ or CD8+ T cells sorted from blood, obtained in a trial of the OX40 agonist ivuxolimab. These receptor sequences come from an adult with an advanced solid tumor such as melanoma, head and neck, liver or kidney cancer.

This clone was observed a single time. The chain combines TRBV7-6 with TRBJ2-7; D is uncertain. Germline assignment: CDR1 SGHVS and CDR2 FNYEAQ. Deletions cut 5 bases from V and 4 bases from J, with 12 bases between. The CDR3 sequence is 13 residues long. This chain's CDR3 is CASSQGTTYEQYF. The CDR3 bases are TGTGCCAGCAGCCAAGGAACGACATACGAGCAGTACTTC. Full variable domain (remainder filled in from reference TRBV7-6 and TRBJ2-7): GAGVSQSPRYKVTKRGQDVALRCDPISGHVSLYWYRQALGQGPEFLTYFNYEAQQDKSGLPNDRFSAERPEGSISTLTIQRTEQRDSAMYRCASSQGTTYEQYFGPGTRLTVT.

In DNA form, the CDR3 reads TGTGCCAGCAGCAATTGGGCGGGAGGGGAGGATGATACGCAGTATTTT. Translated: CASSNWAGGEDDTQYF. This chain joins TRBV11-2 and TRBJ2-3; 9 positions agree with TRBD2. The V and J ends lost 5 bases and 6 bases, in that order; junction bases with no gene match: 12. Looked up from germline, CDR1 is SGHAT and CDR2 is FQNNGV. The CDR3 is 16 amino acids.

This clone was seen a single time. V is TRBV27 and J is TRBJ2-7; D is uncertain. The CDR3 extends over 13 amino acids. From germline, CDR1 is MNHEY and CDR2 SMNVEV (reference sequence). V dropped 5 bases and J dropped 3 bases, with 11 bases sitting between them. CDR3 amino acids: CASSPQTLYEQYF. In nucleotides, the CDR3 is TGTGCCAGCAGTCCACAGACTCTCTACGAGCAGTACTTC.

This clone is a singleton in its sample. The chain recombines TRBV27 with TRBJ2-7; D may be TRBD1 or TRBD2 (5 bases each). The CDR3 has 13 amino acids. Germline V gives CDR1 MNHEY, CDR2 SMNVEV (reference sequence). The V end was cut by 2 bases, the J end by 6 bases, with 11 bases between. This CDR3 is CASSLGGGTEQYF. Written as DNA, the CDR3 is TGTGCCAGCAGTTTAGGTGGGGGAACCGAGCAGTACTTC.

This clone appeared a single time. The chain recombines TRBV7-8 with TRBJ1-1; D gene uncertain. This CDR3 has 14 amino acids. From germline, CDR1 is SGHVS and CDR2 FQNEAQ. Trimming cost V 5 bases and J 0 bases, with 10 bases left between them. The CDR3 sequence: CASSPGALNTEAFF. In DNA form, the CDR3 reads TGTGCCAGCAGCCCCGGAGCTTTGAACACTGAAGCTTTCTTT.

The rearrangement links TRBV13 to TRBJ2-1; D possibly corresponds to TRBD1 (6 bases). The V and J ends lost 1 base and 8 bases respectively, with 15 bases between them. Germline assignment: CDR1 PRHDT and CDR2 FYEKMQ (reference sequence). This CDR3 region has 15 residues. The CDR3 DNA reads TGTGCCAGCAGCTTAGCCTACCACAGGGTACATGAGCAGTTCTTC. Its protein is CASSLAYHRVHEQFF.

The chain has TRBV28 and TRBJ1-2; weak D call: TRBD1 (5 bases). In germline, CDR1 is MDHEN, CDR2 SYDVKM. The V end was cut by 2 bases, the J end by 2 bases, with 12 bases between. The CDR3 consists of 15 residues. CDR3 in DNA: TGTGCCAGCAGTTTAAAGGCAGGGCGCAACTATGGCTACACCTTC. It translates to CASSLKAGRNYGYTF.

This clone was picked up one time. The rearrangement uses TRBV11-2 and TRBJ2-7; D is uncertain. Looked up from germline, CDR1 is SGHAT and CDR2 is FQNNGV. The CDR3 loop spans 11 amino acids. With 1 base removed from V and 4 bases from J, the gap between germline ends came to 2 bases. The CDR3 reads CASSLAYEQYF. CDR3 nucleotide sequence: TGTGCCAGCAGCTTAGCTTACGAGCAGTACTTC.

This chain joins TRBV28 and TRBJ2-3; TRBD2 agrees at 10 bases. Looked up from germline, CDR1 is MDHEN and CDR2 is SYDVKM. This CDR3 contains 18 residues. The V and J ends lost 2 bases and 0 bases, in that order; junction bases with no gene match: 8. CDR3 sequence reads: CASSLTLASGRSTDTQYF. The CDR3 DNA is TGTGCCAGCAGTTTAACCCTAGCTAGCGGGAGAAGCACAGATACGCAGTATTTT.

This clone is categorized as medium-sized. The chain is built from TRBV19 and TRBJ1-2; TRBD1 aligns across 8 bases. After removal of 7 bases from V and 7 bases from J, the junction contained 5 bases not matched to a gene. The germline CDR1 and CDR2 sequences are LNHDA and SQIVND (reference sequence). The CDR3 is made up of 12 amino acids. CDR3 region: CASTQGAPGYTF. CDR3 coding DNA: TGTGCCAGTACCCAGGGGGCGCCTGGCTACACCTTC.

The chain couples TRBV27 to TRBJ2-1; D possibly matches TRBD1 or TRBD2 (6 bases each). The germline V gene encodes CDR1 MNHEY and CDR2 SMNVEV (reference sequence). This CDR3 comprises 16 residues. V lost 7 bases, J lost 0 bases, and 16 bases lay in between. This chain's CDR3 is CASTETGADSYNEQFF. The CDR3, as DNA: TGTGCCAGCACGGAGACGGGGGCCGACTCCTACAATGAGCAGTTCTTC.

The chain uses TRBV4-1 and TRBJ2-2; D remains unclear. CDR1 MGHRA and CDR2 YSYEKL come from the germline V gene. The CDR3 has 14 amino acids. Trimming stripped 4 bases from V and 5 bases from J, with 11 bases between. The CDR3, as DNA: TGCGCCAGCAGCCGCCTGGGCGAGACCGGGGAGCTGTTTTTT. Translation gives CASSRLGETGELFF.

The gene calls are TRBV19 and TRBJ2-7; 9 bases agree with TRBD1. Germline V gene sequence: CDR1 LNHDA, CDR2 SQIVND (reference sequence). Trimming at V came to 6 bases and at J to 0 bases, leaving 3 bases not matched to a gene. CDR3 size: 14 residues. The CDR3 sequence is CASRGTGRSYEQYF. The CDR3 region has the DNA TGTGCCAGTAGAGGGACAGGGCGCTCCTACGAGCAGTACTTC.

The chain joins TRBV6-5 to TRBJ2-7; possible D gene TRBD2, 6 bases. The germline V gene has CDR1 MNHEY and CDR2 SVGAGI. Trimming pared 2 bases from V and 4 bases from J, leaving 18 bases between. CDR3 length: 16 amino acids. CDR3 bases: TGTGCCAGCAGTTACGAGCGGCCCCGGGCGGGGTACGAGCAGTACTTC. Translated: CASSYERPRAGYEQYF.

The chain has TRBV11-3 and TRBJ2-7; possibly TRBD1 or TRBD2 for D (5 bases each). Germline lookup yields CDR1 SGHNT and CDR2 YENEEA. V lost 2 bases and J lost 7, with 12 bases in between. The CDR3 sequence is 13 residues long. The CDR3 DNA follows: TGTGCCAGCAGCTTAAGGGGAGAGGAAGAGCAGTACTTC. Translating it yields CASSLRGEEEQYF. The complete variable domain, with remaining parts taken from reference TRBV11-3 and TRBJ2-7, reads EAGVVQSPRYKIIEKKQPVAFWCNPISGHNTLYWYLQNLGQGPELLIRYENEEAVDDSQLPKDRFSAERLKGVDSTLKIQPAELGDSAVYLCASSLRGEEEQYFGPGTRLTVT.

The rearrangement joins TRBV6-5 to TRBJ1-1; 10 bases match TRBD1. The CDR3 sequence is 15 residues long. After removal of 3 bases from V and 3 bases from J, the junction contained 4 bases not matched to a gene. Germline loops: CDR1 MNHEY, CDR2 SVGAGI. The DNA of the CDR3 is TGTGCCAGCAGTTATAGACAGGGGGCGTACACTGAAGCTTTCTTT. It is translated as CASSYRQGAYTEAFF.

The rearrangement uses TRBV4-3 and TRBJ2-6; TRBD1 or TRBD2 may be the D gene (5 bases each). Per the germline V gene, CDR1 is LGHNA and CDR2 is YSLEER. CDR3 length: 16 amino acids. Trimming took 0 bases from V and 1 from J, leaving 7 bases between them. The CDR3 reads CASSQDGASGANVLTF. CDR3 in DNA: TGCGCCAGCAGCCAAGACGGGGCTTCTGGGGCCAACGTCCTGACTTTC.

This clone was found a few times. The chain links TRBV11-2 to TRBJ2-3, with 7 bases aligning to TRBD2. This CDR3 has 14 amino acids. V gave up 3 bases and J gave up 1 base; unmatched junction bases: 1. Germline assignment: CDR1 SGHAT and CDR2 FQNNGV. CDR3 in amino acids: CASSLGGGTDTQYF. The CDR3 nucleotides read TGTGCCAGCAGCTTGGGAGGGGGCACAGATACGCAGTATTTT.

This chain uses TRBV6-5 with TRBJ1-1; tentatively, D is TRBD1 (6 bases). This CDR3 is built from 13 residues. Germline V gene data show CDR1 as MNHEY and CDR2 as SVGAGI. The ends were cut back, 5 bases at V and 10 bases at J, with 17 bases in the middle. The CDR3 coding sequence is TGTGCCAGCAGTAATAACAGGGCTGGTGCAGCTTTCTTT. This codes for CASSNNRAGAAFF.

The chain recombines TRBV21-1 with TRBJ2-7; the D segment call TRBD2 is taken from the table without a DNA check. TRBV21-1 represents a pseudogene. The CDR3 has 17 residues. DNA of the CDR3: TGTGCCAGCAGCAAAGCGCCGAGGACTAGCGGGAGCCACGAGCAGTACTTC. The encoded protein is CASSKAPRTSGSHEQYF.

V and J are TRBV14 and TRBJ1-1, with D maybe TRBD1 (6 bases). CDR3 length equals 14 residues. The V end lost 0 bases, the J end lost 3 bases, and 8 bases lay between the germline ends. Germline V gene lookup returns CDR1 SGHDN and CDR2 FVKESK. The CDR3 protein is CASSQEGAYTEAFF. The CDR3, as DNA: TGTGCCAGCAGCCAAGAGGGGGCATACACTGAAGCTTTCTTT.

V is TRBV5-5 and J is TRBJ2-1; D is undetermined. Trimming took 4 bases from V and 7 from J, leaving 6 bases between them. There are 11 residues in the CDR3. Germline V gene sequence: CDR1 SGHKS, CDR2 YYEKEE (reference sequence). The CDR3 region is CASSPSNEQFF. The CDR3 DNA follows: TGTGCCAGCAGCCCGAGTAATGAGCAGTTCTTC.

The rearrangement uses TRBV27 and TRBJ2-2; 8 bases agree with TRBD1. This CDR3 region has 15 residues. The V gene end was trimmed by 5 bases and the J gene end by 5 bases; junction bases not matched to a gene: 7. CDR1 and CDR2 (germline): MNHEY, SMNVEV (reference sequence). This chain's CDR3 is CASSGGQGWTGELFF. CDR3 DNA sequence: TGTGCCAGCAGTGGCGGACAGGGATGGACCGGGGAGCTGTTTTTT.

J is TRBJ1-1 and V is TRBV4-1; 7 nucleotides match TRBD1. There are 14 residues in the CDR3. CDR1 and CDR2 (germline): MGHRA, YSYEKL. Germline trimming cut 1 base from V and 5 bases from J; bases unmatched to any gene: 4. DNA for the CDR3: TGCGCCAGCAGCCAAGCTCTGACAGGGACTGAAGCTTTCTTT. Protein: CASSQALTGTEAFF.

The chain has TRBV7-8 and TRBJ2-1; 13 bases match TRBD2. Trimming cost V 0 bases and J 4 bases; bases outside gene matches: 3. The CDR3 loop spans 17 amino acids. Germline CDR1 and CDR2: SGHVS and FQNEAQ. CDR3 bases: TGTGCCAGCAGCTTAGCGGCGGGACTAGCGGGGTACAATGAGCAGTTCTTC. Translation gives CASSLAAGLAGYNEQFF.

The count of this clone is one. The chain recombines TRBV7-3 with TRBJ1-3; unclear D gene. Germline V gene sequence: CDR1 SGHTA, CDR2 FQGTGA. Trimming took off 5 bases at V and 11 bases at J, with 7 bases between the two ends. The CDR3 extends over 10 amino acids. The CDR3 region has the DNA TGTGCCAGCAGCCTCTTCCCCATATATTTT. This sequence encodes CASSLFPIYF.

The V and J genes are TRBV28 and TRBJ1-1; no definite D call. Trimming removed 6 bases at V and 8 bases at J, with 10 bases between. CDR3 length equals 11 residues. The germline V gene has CDR1 MDHEN and CDR2 SYDVKM. CDR3 DNA sequence: TGTGCCAGCAGCCCCGGTTGGGAAGCTTTCTTT. As protein: CASSPGWEAFF.

This chain's CDR3 is CASSPYSSYEQYF. The CDR3 region has the DNA TGTGCCAGCAGCCCATACAGCTCCTACGAGCAGTACTTC. The chain couples TRBV7-9 to TRBJ2-7; D remains unclear. Germline CDR1 reads SEHNR; CDR2 reads FQNEAQ (reference sequence). There are 13 residues in the CDR3. The V end lost 5 bases, the J end lost 0 bases, and 8 bases lay between the germline ends.

This chain uses TRBV5-1 with TRBJ1-1; the D gene is possibly TRBD1 (5 bases). Germline assignment: CDR1 SGHRS and CDR2 YFSETQ. V lost 0 bases, J lost 5 bases, and 14 bases lay in between. The CDR3 is 15 residues long. The DNA of the CDR3 is TGCGCCAGCAGCTTGGGCGTAGGAGGGGTGACTGAAGCTTTCTTT. The encoded protein is CASSLGVGGVTEAFF.

This clone rates as medium-sized. The V call is TRBV7-2, the J call TRBJ2-7; 8 nucleotides align to TRBD2. This CDR3 has 15 residues. CDR1 is SGHTA, CDR2 FQGNSA, per germline. V was pared by 5 bases and J by 3 bases, with 9 bases of the junction left unmatched. CDR3 amino acids: CASSPRGGEFYEQYF. The CDR3 DNA follows: TGTGCCAGCAGCCCTCGGGGGGGGGAGTTCTACGAGCAGTACTTC.

The J gene is TRBJ2-1, the V gene TRBV18; TRBD1 aligns across 10 bases. The CDR3 runs to 14 residues. CDR1 and CDR2 (germline): KGHSH, LQKENI. J was trimmed by 7 bases and V by 0 bases; bases with no gene match: 0. CDR3 sequence reads: CASSPPDRGNEQFF. In DNA form, the CDR3 reads TGTGCCAGCTCACCACCGGACAGGGGGAATGAGCAGTTCTTC.